A selection of T cell receptor beta chains follows, all from one sample in a study of CD8 T cells in Susac syndrome. TCRdb re-analysed the immunoSEQ multiplex PCR reads in MiXCR, keeping a single row per CDR3 protein. The sample has roughly 160,000 distinct CDR3 sequences, 95% to 96% seen once. Sequencing input: CD4+ T cells from PBMCs. The receptors shown here come from a human donor with Susac syndrome. Each CDR3 is given with its conserved first and last residue. A D gene is named only where the DNA matches it firmly. Expanded clones get a size class; other rows say once, few or many, or leave the size out.

>NA|NA|TRBJ2-1|TRBV18
TGTGCCAGCTCACCACGGGACGGTGAGCAGTTCTTC
CASSPRDGEQFF
>NA|TRBD1|TRBJ2-1|TRBV7-3
TGTGCCAGCAGCCCCGGACAGGGGGCTTTCAATGAGCAGTTCTTC
CASSPGQGAFNEQFF
>NA|TRBD1|TRBJ2-7|TRBV7-2
TGTGCCAGCAGCCCGGGACAGTGGGTCCCGCAGTACTTC
CASSPGQWVPQYF
>NA|NA|TRBJ1-5|TRBV30
TGTGCCTGGAGTGCTGGTCCCAGCCATCAGCCCCAGCATTTT
CAWSAGPSHQPQHF
>NA|TRBD1|TRBJ1-6|TRBV25-1
TGTGCCAGCAGTGCCGGGACAGGGAGTTTAACACCCCTCCACTTT
CASSAGTGSLTPLHF
>once|TRBD2|TRBJ2-1|TRBV18
TGTGCCAGCTCACCCGCTAGCGGGAGGGCCAATGAGCAGTTCTTC
CASSPASGRANEQFF
>NA|NA|TRBJ2-5|TRBV18
TGTGCCAGCTCACCGCCGGCGGGGCAGACCCAGTACTTC
CASSPPAGQTQYF
>NA|NA|TRBJ2-3|TRBV5-4
TGTGCCAGCAGCTTGAAACGAGGGACAGATACGCAGTATTTT
CASSLKRGTDTQYF
>NA|NA|TRBJ2-1|TRBV3-1
TGTGCCAGCAGCCAAAGAGCTAGCGCCTACAATGAGCAGTTCTTC
CASSQRASAYNEQFF
>NA|TRBD2|TRBJ2-6|TRBV28
TGTGCCAGCAGGAGACTAGCGGGCCGCTCTGGGGCCAACGTCCTGACTTTC
CASRRLAGRSGANVLTF
>NA|NA|TRBJ2-3|TRBV27
TGTGCCAGCAGTCCCGCCCGTAGCACAGATACGCAGTATTTT
CASSPARSTDTQYF
>NA|TRBD2|TRBJ2-1|TRBV20-1
TGCAGTGCTAGGGGGGGGAGCGCCATCTCCTACAATGAGCAGTTCTTC
CSARGGSAISYNEQFF
>NA|NA|TRBJ1-2|TRBV6-2/TRBV6-3
TGTGCCAGCGCCCCAGCGGCAAACCCCTATGGCTACACCTTC
CASAPAANPYGYTF
>NA|TRBD2|TRBJ2-5|TRBV6-5
TGTGCCAGCAGTTACTCCGGACTAGCGGGGGGACCAGAGACCCAGTACTTC
CASSYSGLAGGPETQYF
>NA|NA|TRBJ1-2|TRBV5-6
TGTGCCAGCAGCTTGTTAAGGACGGCTAACTATGGCTACACCTTC
CASSLLRTANYGYTF
>NA|TRBD2|TRBJ2-1|TRBV20-1
TGCAGTGCTAGACCGACTAGCGACTCCTACAATGAGCAGTTCTTC
CSARPTSDSYNEQFF
>NA|TRBD1|TRBJ2-3|TRBV29-1
TGCAGCGTTGCCGGGACAGGGGGAGATACGCAGTATTTT
CSVAGTGGDTQYF
>NA|NA|TRBJ2-2|TRBV18
TGTGCCAGCTCACCATTCGCAGGTCATAACACCGGGGAGCTGTTTTTT
CASSPFAGHNTGELFF
>once|TRBD2|TRBJ2-1|TRBV6-4
TGTGCCAGCAAGGAGACTAGCGGATCCAATGAGCAGTTCTTC
CASKETSGSNEQFF
>NA|NA|TRBJ1-2|TRBV7-9
TGTGCCAGCAGCCCCGGCCGTCCTGGCTACACCTTC
CASSPGRPGYTF
>NA|NA|TRBJ2-1|TRBV6-2/TRBV6-3
TGTGCCAGCAGCAGGGACTTCAATGAGCAGTTCTTC
CASSRDFNEQFF
>NA|NA|TRBJ1-5|TRBV7-2
TGTGCCAGCAGCTTAGGTTCACAGGGTGGGAATCAGCCCCAGCATTTT
CASSLGSQGGNQPQHF
>NA|TRBD1|TRBJ2-4|TRBV3-1
TGTGCCAGCAGCCAAGATAGGTTTCCCGGGACAGAGAAAAACATTCAGTACTTC
CASSQDRFPGTEKNIQYF